The 9 T cell receptor beta chains below all came from one sample that was sequenced in a study of cytomegalovirus exposure and HLA in healthy donors. The PCR employed 60 Vbeta primers together with 13 Jbeta primers. Sequenced by immunoSEQ multiplex PCR; TCRdb stores in-frame clones only, minus some. The data contain roughly 220,000 clones, 82% of them singletons. Sequenced input: PBMCs. The receptors were gathered from a woman aged 35 to 49 in good health and CMV-seronegative.

The V gene is TRBV5-1, the J gene TRBJ2-1; D is ambiguous. Germline assignment: CDR1 SGHRS and CDR2 YFSETQ. This CDR3 spans 15 amino acids. V lost 6 bases, J lost 5 bases, and 18 bases lay in between. The CDR3 sequence: CASTPRQVINNEQFF. CDR3 nucleotides: TGCGCCAGCACGCCACGGCAGGTGATTAACAATGAGCAGTTCTTC.

This clone was found once. This rearrangement joins TRBV19 to TRBJ1-5; TRBD1 is a possible D gene (5 bases). Germline V CDR1 and CDR2: LNHDA, SQIVND (reference sequence). V lost 6 bases and J 6 bases, leaving 15 bases between the germline ends. The CDR3 extends over 14 amino acids. CDR3 nucleotide sequence: TGTGCCAGTAGCCGACCAGGGTTGGGTCAGCCCCAGCATTTT. It encodes CASSRPGLGQPQHF.

The genes are TRBV2 and TRBJ1-5; 11 bases match TRBD1. The CDR3 is made up of 16 amino acids. Germline assignment: CDR1 SNHLY and CDR2 FYNNEI. The V gene end was trimmed by 6 bases and the J gene end by 5 bases; junction bases not matched to a gene: 9. The CDR3 bases are TGTGCCAGCAGCCCGATGGACAGGGGGCGAGATCAGCCCCAGCATTTT. Translated, it gives CASSPMDRGRDQPQHF.

The chain carries TRBV7-3 and TRBJ2-1, with no clear D. The V end was cut by 5 bases, the J end by 0 bases, with 8 bases between. The CDR3 loop spans 14 amino acids. Germline V lookup: CDR1 SGHTA, CDR2 FQGTGA. The DNA for the CDR3 is TGTGCCAGCAGCCCACGACACTCCTACAATGAGCAGTTCTTC. Amino acid sequence: CASSPRHSYNEQFF. Full variable domain (missing parts from reference TRBV7-3 and TRBJ2-1): GAGVSQTPSNKVTEKGKYVELRCDPISGHTALYWYRQSLGQGPEFLIYFQGTGAADDSGLPNDRFFAVRPEGSVSTLKIQRTERGDSAVYLCASSPRHSYNEQFFGPGTRLTVL.

The chain uses TRBV11-2 and TRBJ1-1; 7 bases line up with TRBD1. Losses at the gene ends were 3 bases for V and 2 bases for J; bases not matched to a gene: 6. CDR1 and CDR2 from the germline V gene are SGHAT and FQNNGV. This CDR3 region has 15 residues. The CDR3 nucleotides read TGTGCCAGCAGCTTCACAGGGGACAGTAACACTGAAGCTTTCTTT. Protein sequence: CASSFTGDSNTEAFF.

V and J are TRBV11-2 and TRBJ2-2, with D perhaps matching TRBD2 (5 bases). Germline V CDR1 and CDR2: SGHAT, FQNNGV. V dropped 2 bases and J dropped 8 bases, with 15 bases sitting between them. This CDR3 is 15 amino acids long. The CDR3 region has the DNA TGTGCCAGCAGCTTAACCTCGGGAAATAGGGGGGAGCTGTTTTTT. Its protein is CASSLTSGNRGELFF.

This clone was detected once. This chain uses TRBV9 with TRBJ2-2, with D possibly matching TRBD1 (6 bases). The V gene lost 6 bases and the J gene lost 8 bases, with 20 bases spanning the gap. Germline CDR1 SGDLS, CDR2 YYNGEE. The CDR3 has 15 amino acids. CDR3 residues: CASKPTGSWAGELFF. The DNA for the CDR3 is TGTGCCAGCAAACCGACAGGCAGTTGGGCAGGGGAGCTGTTTTTT.

This clone occurred a few times. This chain links TRBV10-3 with TRBJ1-1, with D unclear. V was shortened by 3 bases and J by 5 bases, with 10 bases between the two germline ends. The CDR3 runs to 13 residues. Germline CDR1 ENHRY, CDR2 SYGVKD. In DNA form, the CDR3 reads TGTGCCATCAGTGAAGCGCGATCGACTGAAGCTTTCTTT. This gives the protein CAISEARSTEAFF.

The V gene is TRBV7-9, the J gene TRBJ2-7; 9 nucleotides match TRBD2. Germline assignment: CDR1 SEHNR and CDR2 FQNEAQ (reference sequence). This CDR3 has 16 amino acids. V lost 6 bases to trimming and J lost 5 bases; unmatched junction nucleotides: 14. DNA for the CDR3: TGTGCCAGCAGTTCCGTTTTGGCTAGCGGGAATCACGAGCAGTACTTC. The encoded protein is CASSSVLASGNHEQYF.